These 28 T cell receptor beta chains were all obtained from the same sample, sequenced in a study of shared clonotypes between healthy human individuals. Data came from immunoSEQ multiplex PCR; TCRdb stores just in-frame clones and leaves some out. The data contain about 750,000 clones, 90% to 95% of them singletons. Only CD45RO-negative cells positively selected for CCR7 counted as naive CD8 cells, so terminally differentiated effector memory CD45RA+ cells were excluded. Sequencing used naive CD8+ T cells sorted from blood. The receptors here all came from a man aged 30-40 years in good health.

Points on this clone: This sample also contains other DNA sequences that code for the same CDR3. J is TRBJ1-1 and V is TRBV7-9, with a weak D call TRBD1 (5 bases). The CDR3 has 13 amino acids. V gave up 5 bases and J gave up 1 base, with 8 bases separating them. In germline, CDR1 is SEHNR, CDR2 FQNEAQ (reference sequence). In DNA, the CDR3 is TGTGCCAGCAGCCCCACAGGGAACACTGAAGCTTTCTTT. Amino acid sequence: CASSPTGNTEAFF.

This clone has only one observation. This CDR3 is CASKPSRSDNEQFF. Here the CDR3 DNA reads TGCGCCAGCAAACCCAGCCGTAGCGACAATGAGCAGTTCTTC. This rearrangement joins TRBV10-1 to TRBJ2-1; a weak D match, TRBD2 (5 bases). Trimming stripped 7 bases from V and 5 bases from J, with 15 bases between. Germline-derived CDR1 and CDR2 are WNHNN and SYGVQD (reference sequence). The CDR3 is 14 residues long.

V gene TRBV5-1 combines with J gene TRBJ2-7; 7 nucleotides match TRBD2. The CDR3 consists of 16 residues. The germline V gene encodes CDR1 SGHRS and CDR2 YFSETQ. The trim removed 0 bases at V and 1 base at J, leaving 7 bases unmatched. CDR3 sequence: CASSLAGGSTSYEQYF. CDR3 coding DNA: TGCGCCAGCAGCTTGGCCGGGGGGAGTACGTCCTACGAGCAGTACTTC. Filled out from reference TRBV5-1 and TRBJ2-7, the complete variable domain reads KAGVTQTPRYLIKTRGQQVTLSCSPISGHRSVSWYQQTPGQGLQFLFEYFSETQRNKGNFPGRFSGRQFSNSRSEMNVSTLELGDSALYLCASSLAGGSTSYEQYFGPGTRLTVT.

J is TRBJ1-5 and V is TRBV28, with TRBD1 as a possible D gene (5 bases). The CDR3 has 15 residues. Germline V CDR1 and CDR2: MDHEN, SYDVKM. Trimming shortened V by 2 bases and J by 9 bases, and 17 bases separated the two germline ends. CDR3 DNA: TGTGCCAGCAGTTTAGGGGGACCGCACGTCCCGCCCCAGCATTTT. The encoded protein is CASSLGGPHVPPQHF.

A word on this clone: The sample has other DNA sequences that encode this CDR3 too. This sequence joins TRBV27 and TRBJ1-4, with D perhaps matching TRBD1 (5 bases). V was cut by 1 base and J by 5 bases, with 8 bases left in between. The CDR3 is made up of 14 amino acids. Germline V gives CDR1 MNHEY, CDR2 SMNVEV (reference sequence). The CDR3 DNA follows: TGTGCCAGCAGTTTATTGGGGGGGAATGAAAAACTGTTTTTT. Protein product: CASSLLGGNEKLFF. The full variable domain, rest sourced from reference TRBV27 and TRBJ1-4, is EAQVTQNPRYLITVTGKKLTVTCSQNMNHEYMSWYRQDPGLGLRQIYYSMNVEVTDKGDVPEGYKVSRKEKRNFPLILESPSPNQTSLYFCASSLLGGNEKLFFGSGTQLSVL.

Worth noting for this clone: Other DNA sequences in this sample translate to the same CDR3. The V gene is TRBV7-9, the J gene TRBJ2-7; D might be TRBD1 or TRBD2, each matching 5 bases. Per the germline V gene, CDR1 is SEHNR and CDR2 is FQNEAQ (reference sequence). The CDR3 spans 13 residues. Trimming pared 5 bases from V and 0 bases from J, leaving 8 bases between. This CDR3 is CASSPRGSYEQYF. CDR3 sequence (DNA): TGTGCCAGCAGCCCGAGGGGCTCCTACGAGCAGTACTTC.

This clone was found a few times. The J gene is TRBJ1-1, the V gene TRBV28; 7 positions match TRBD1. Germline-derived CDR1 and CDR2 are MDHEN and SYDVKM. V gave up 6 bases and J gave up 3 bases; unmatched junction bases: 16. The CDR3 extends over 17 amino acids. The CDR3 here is CASSPVGRGRLDTEAFF. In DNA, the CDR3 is TGTGCCAGCAGCCCAGTCGGGAGGGGGCGTTTGGACACTGAAGCTTTCTTT. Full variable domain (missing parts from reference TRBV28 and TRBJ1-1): DVKVTQSSRYLVKRTGEKVFLECVQDMDHENMFWYRQDPGLGLRLIYFSYDVKMKEKGDIPEGYSVSREKKERFSLILESASTNQTSMYLCASSPVGRGRLDTEAFFGQGTRLTVV.

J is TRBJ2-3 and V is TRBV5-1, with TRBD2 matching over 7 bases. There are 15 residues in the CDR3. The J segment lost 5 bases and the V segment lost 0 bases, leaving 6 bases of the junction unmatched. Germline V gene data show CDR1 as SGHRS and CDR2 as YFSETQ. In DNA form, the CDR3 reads TGCGCCAGCAGCTTGGGTACTTCGGGGGGAGATACGCAGTATTTT. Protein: CASSLGTSGGDTQYF.

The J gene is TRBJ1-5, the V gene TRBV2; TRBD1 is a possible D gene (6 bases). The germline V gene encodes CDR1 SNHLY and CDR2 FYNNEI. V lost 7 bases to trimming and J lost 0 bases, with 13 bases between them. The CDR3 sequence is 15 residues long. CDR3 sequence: CASKSRGGSNQPQHF. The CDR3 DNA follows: TGTGCCAGCAAGAGCAGGGGTGGTAGCAATCAGCCCCAGCATTTT.

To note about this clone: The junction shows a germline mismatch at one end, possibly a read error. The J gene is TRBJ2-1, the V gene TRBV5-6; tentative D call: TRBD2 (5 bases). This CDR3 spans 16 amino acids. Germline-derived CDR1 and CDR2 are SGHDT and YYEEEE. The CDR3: CASTLVASSAVPEQFF. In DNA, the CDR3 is TGTGCCAGCACCTTGGTGGCGAGTAGCGCCGTACCGGAGCAGTTCTTC.

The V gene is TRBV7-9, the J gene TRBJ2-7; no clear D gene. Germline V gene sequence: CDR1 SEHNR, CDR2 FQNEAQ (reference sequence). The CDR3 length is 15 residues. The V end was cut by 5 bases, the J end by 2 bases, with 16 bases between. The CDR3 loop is CASSKEELMPYEQYF. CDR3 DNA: TGTGCCAGCAGCAAAGAGGAGCTTATGCCCTACGAGCAGTACTTC.

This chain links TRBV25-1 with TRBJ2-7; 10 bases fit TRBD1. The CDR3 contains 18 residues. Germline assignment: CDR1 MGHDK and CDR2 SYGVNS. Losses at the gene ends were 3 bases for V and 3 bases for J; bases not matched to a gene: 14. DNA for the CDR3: TGTGCCAGCAGTGATCCTACTACTGCCGGGACAGGGGACTACGAGCAGTACTTC. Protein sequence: CASSDPTTAGTGDYEQYF.

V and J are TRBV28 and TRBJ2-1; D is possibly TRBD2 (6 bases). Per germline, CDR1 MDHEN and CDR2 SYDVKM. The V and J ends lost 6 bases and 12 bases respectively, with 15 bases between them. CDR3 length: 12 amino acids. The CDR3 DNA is TGTGCCAGCAGCCCCGGGGGTACAACGCAGTTCTTC. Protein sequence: CASSPGGTTQFF.

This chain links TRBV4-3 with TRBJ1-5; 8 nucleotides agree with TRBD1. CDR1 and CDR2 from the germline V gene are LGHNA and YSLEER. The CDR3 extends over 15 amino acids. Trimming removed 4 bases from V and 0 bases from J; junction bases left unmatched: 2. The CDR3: CASSPGTGSNQPQHF. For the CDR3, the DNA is TGCGCCAGCAGCCCAGGGACAGGTAGCAATCAGCCCCAGCATTTT.

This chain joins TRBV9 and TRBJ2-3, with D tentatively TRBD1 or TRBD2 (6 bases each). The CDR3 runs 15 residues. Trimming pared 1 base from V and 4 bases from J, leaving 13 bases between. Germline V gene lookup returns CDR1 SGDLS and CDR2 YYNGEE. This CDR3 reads CASSVLAGEADTQYF. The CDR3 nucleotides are TGTGCCAGCAGCGTACTGGCAGGGGAGGCAGATACGCAGTATTTT.

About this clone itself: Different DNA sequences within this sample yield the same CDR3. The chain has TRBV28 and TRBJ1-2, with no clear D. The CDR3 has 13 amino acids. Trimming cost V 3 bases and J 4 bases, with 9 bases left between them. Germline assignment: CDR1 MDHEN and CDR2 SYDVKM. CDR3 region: CASSFAGFYGYTF. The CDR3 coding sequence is TGTGCCAGCAGTTTTGCCGGCTTCTATGGCTACACCTTC.

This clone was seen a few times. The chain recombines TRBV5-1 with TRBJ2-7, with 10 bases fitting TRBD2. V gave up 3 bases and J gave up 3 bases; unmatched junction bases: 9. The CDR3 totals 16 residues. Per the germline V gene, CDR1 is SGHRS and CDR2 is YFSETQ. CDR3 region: CASSSGGVAGGYEQYF. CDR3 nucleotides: TGCGCCAGCAGCTCTGGGGGGGTAGCGGGAGGCTACGAGCAGTACTTC.

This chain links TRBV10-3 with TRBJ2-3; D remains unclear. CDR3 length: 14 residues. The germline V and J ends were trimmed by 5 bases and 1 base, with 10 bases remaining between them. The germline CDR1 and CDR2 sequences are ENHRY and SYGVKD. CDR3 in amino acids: CAISQNTGTDTQYF. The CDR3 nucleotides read TGTGCCATCAGTCAAAACACCGGCACAGATACGCAGTATTTT.

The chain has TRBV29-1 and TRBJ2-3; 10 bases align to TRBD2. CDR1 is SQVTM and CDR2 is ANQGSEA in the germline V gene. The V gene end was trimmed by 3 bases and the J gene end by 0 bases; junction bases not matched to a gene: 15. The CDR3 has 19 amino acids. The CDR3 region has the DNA TGCAGCGTTGACCCCATAGCGGGAGGCCGCCCCTTTAGCACAGATACGCAGTATTTT. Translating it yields CSVDPIAGGRPFSTDTQYF.

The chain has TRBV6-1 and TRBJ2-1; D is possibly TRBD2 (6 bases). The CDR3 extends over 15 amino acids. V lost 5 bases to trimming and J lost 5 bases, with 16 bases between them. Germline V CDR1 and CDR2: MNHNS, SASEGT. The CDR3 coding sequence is TGTGCCAGCAGTACGGACTACCCCCCTCACAATGAGCAGTTCTTC. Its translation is CASSTDYPPHNEQFF.

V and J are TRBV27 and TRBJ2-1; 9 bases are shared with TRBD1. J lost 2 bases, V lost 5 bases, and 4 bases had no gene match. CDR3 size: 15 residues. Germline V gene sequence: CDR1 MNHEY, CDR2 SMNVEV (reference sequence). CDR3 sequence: CASSIQGAPYNEQFF. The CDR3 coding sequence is TGTGCCAGCAGTATACAGGGGGCCCCCTACAATGAGCAGTTCTTC.

Here the CDR3 reads CASTPKGNQPQHF. The DNA of the CDR3 is TGCGCCAGCACCCCCAAGGGGAATCAGCCCCAGCATTTT. This sequence joins TRBV23-1 and TRBJ1-5; the D gene is possibly TRBD1 (5 bases). TRBV23-1 carries the ORF label, with uncertain function. Trimming shortened V by 7 bases and J by 4 bases, and 11 bases separated the two germline ends. The CDR3 spans 13 residues.

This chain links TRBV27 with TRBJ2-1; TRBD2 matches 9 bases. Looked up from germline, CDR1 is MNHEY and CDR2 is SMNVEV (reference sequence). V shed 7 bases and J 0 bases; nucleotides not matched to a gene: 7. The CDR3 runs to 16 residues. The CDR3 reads CASNPLSGSSYNEQFF. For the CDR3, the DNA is TGTGCCAGCAACCCTCTTAGCGGGAGCTCCTACAATGAGCAGTTCTTC.

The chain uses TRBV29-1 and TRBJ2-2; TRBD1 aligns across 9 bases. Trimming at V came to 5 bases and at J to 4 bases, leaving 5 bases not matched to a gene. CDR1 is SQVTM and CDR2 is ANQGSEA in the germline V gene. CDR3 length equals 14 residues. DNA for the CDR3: TGCAGCGTTAATAAGGGACAGGGCACCGGGGAGCTGTTTTTT. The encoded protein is CSVNKGQGTGELFF.

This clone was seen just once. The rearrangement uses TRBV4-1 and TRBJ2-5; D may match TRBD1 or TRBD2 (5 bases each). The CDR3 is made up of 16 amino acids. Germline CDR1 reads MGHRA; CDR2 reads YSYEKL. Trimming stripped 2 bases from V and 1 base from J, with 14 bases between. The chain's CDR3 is CASSQTLTGLQETQYF. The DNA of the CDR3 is TGCGCCAGCAGCCAAACGTTGACGGGGCTCCAAGAGACCCAGTACTTC.

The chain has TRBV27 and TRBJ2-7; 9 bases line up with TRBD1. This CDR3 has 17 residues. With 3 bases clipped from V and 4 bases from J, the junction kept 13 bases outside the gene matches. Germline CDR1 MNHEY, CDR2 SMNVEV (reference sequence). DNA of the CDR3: TGTGCCAGCAGTTTCCTCGGACAGGGGAAAATGGCTTACGAGCAGTACTTC. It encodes CASSFLGQGKMAYEQYF.

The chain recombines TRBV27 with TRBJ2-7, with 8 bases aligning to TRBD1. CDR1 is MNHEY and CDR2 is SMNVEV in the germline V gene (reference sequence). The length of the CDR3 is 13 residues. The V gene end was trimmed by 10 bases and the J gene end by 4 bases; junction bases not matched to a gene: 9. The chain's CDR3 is CATSTGAAYEQYF. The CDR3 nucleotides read TGTGCCACTTCGACAGGGGCGGCGTACGAGCAGTACTTC.

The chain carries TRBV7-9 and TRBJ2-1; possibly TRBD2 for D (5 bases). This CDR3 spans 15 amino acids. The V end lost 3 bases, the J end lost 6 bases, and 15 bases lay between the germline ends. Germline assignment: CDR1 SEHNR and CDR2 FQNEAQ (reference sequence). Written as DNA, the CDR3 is TGTGCCAGCAGCTTTGCAGCGGAGGCCGCCAATGAGCAGTTCTTC. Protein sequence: CASSFAAEAANEQFF.